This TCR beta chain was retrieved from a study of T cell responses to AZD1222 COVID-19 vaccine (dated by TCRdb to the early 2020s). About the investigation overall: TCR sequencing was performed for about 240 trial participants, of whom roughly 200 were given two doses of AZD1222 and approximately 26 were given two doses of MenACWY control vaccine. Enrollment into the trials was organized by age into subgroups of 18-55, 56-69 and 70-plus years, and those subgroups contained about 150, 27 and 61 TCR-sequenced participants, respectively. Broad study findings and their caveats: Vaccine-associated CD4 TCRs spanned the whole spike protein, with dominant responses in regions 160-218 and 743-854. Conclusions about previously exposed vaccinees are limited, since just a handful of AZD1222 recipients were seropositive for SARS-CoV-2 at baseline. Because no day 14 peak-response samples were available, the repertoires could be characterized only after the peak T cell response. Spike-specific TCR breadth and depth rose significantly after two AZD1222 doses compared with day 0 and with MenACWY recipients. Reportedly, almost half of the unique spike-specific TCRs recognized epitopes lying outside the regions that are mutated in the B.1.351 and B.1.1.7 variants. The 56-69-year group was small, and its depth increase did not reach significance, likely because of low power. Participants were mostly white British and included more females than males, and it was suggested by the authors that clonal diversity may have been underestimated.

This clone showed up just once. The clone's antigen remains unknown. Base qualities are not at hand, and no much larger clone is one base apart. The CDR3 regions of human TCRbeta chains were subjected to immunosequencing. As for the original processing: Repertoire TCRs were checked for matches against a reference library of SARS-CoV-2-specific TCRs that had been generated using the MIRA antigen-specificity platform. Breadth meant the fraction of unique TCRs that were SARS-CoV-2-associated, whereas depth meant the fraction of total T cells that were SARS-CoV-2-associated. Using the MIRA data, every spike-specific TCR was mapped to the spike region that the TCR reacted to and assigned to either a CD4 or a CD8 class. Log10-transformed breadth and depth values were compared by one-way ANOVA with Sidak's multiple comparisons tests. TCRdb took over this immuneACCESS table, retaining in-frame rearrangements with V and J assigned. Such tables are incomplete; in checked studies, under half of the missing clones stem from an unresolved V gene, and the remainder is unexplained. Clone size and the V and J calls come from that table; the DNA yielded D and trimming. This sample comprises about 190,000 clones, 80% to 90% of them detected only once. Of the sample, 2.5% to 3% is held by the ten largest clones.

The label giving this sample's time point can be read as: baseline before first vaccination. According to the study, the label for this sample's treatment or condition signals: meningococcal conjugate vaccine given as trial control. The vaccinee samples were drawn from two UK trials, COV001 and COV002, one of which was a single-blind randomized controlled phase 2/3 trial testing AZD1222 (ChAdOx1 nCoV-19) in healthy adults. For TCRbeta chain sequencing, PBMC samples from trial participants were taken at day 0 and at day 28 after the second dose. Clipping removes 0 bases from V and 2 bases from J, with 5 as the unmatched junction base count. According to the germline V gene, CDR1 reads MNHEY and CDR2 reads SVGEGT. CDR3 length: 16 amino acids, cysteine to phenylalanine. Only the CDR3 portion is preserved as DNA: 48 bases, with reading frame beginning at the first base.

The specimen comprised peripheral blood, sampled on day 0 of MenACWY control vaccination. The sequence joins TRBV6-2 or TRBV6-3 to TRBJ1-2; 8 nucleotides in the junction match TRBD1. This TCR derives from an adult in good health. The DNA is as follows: TGTGCCAGCAGTTACTCGTCGACAGGGGCCAACTATGGCTACACCTTC. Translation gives CASSYSSTGANYGYTF.